These 17 T cell receptor beta chains were all obtained from the same sample, sequenced in a study of cytomegalovirus exposure and HLA in healthy donors (dated by TCRdb to 2016 to 2017). Library construction relied on the immunoSEQ multiplex PCR assay. A mixture of 60 forward primers for TCR Vbeta segments and 13 reverse primers for TCR Jbeta segments was used in the multiplex PCR. The table was pulled from immuneACCESS by TCRdb, which kept in-frame rearrangements only. Such tables lose some clones; where checked, under half of the loss comes from unresolved V genes, and the rest has no known cause. Here the sample has over 100,000 clones; roughly 63% occur a single time. Together, the top ten hold over 8% of the sample. The specimen was PBMCs. These receptors were obtained from a man aged 35 to 55 in good health and CMV-seropositive.

This clone was recorded a few times. The gene calls are TRBV29-1 and TRBJ1-5; no definite D call. With 4 bases removed from V and 5 bases from J, the gap between germline ends came to 9 bases. The V gene's germline CDR1 is SQVTM and CDR2 ANQGSEA. The CDR3 is 12 amino acids. The CDR3 DNA reads as TGCAGCGTTGGAGGCAGAGATCAGCCCCAGCATTTT. This encodes CSVGGRDQPQHF.

The chain links TRBV6-5 to TRBJ1-3; TRBD1 agrees at 7 bases. Germline lookup yields CDR1 MNHEY and CDR2 SVGAGI. This CDR3 contains 16 residues. V was clipped by 0 bases and J by 0 bases; unmatched bases: 2. The DNA of the CDR3 is TGTGCCAGCAGTTACTCGACAGGGATCTCTGGAAACACCATATATTTT. As protein: CASSYSTGISGNTIYF.

This clone was seen only a few times. The rearrangement uses TRBV7-8 and TRBJ1-5, with TRBD1 as a possible D gene (6 bases). V gave up 2 bases and J gave up 1 base, with 12 bases separating them. CDR1 is SGHVS, CDR2 FQNEAQ, per germline. The CDR3 is made up of 16 amino acids. The CDR3 is CASSLLYRESNQPQHF. The CDR3, as DNA: TGTGCCAGCAGCTTATTGTACAGGGAAAGCAATCAGCCCCAGCATTTT.

The V and J genes are TRBV5-1 and TRBJ2-7; D may be TRBD1 (6 bases). The CDR3 length is 15 residues. V was clipped by 0 bases and J by 1 base, with 11 bases between them. Germline V lookup: CDR1 SGHRS, CDR2 YFSETQ. CDR3 nucleotide sequence: TGCGCCAGCAGCTTGGAGGGGGTGTTTTCCTACGAGCAGTACTTC. It is translated as CASSLEGVFSYEQYF.

The genes are TRBV7-2 and TRBJ2-1; 9 nucleotides align to TRBD1. Germline V gene lookup returns CDR1 SGHTA and CDR2 FQGNSA. There are 15 residues in the CDR3. Losses at the gene ends were 8 bases for V and 4 bases for J; bases not matched to a gene: 9. CDR3 protein: CASRGGTGPYNEQFF. CDR3 bases: TGTGCCAGCCGGGGTGGGACAGGGCCTTACAATGAGCAGTTCTTC. The full variable domain, with the rest looked up from reference TRBV7-2 and TRBJ2-1, is GAGVSQSPSNKVTEKGKDVELRCDPISGHTALYWYRQSLGQGLEFLIYFQGNSAPDKSGLPSDRFSAERTGGSVSTLTIQRTQQEDSAVYLCASRGGTGPYNEQFFGPGTRLTVL.

This chain links TRBV15 with TRBJ2-7; D is unresolved. V was pared by 1 base and J by 0 bases, with 7 bases between. Germline V gene lookup returns CDR1 LNHNV and CDR2 YYDKDF (reference sequence). The CDR3 is made up of 14 amino acids. The CDR3 DNA follows: TGTGCCACCAGCAGAGTAACCGGCTCCTACGAGCAGTACTTC. It is translated as CATSRVTGSYEQYF.

The chain combines TRBV6-6 with TRBJ2-4; possible D gene TRBD2, 7 bases. Germline CDR1 and CDR2: MNHNY and SVGAGI (reference sequence). The CDR3 extends over 15 amino acids. V gave up 4 bases and J gave up 3 bases, with 13 bases separating them. The CDR3 DNA sequence: TGTGCCAGCAGTTTCGGGGGGCTGGGCAAAAACATTCAGTACTTC. Translation: CASSFGGLGKNIQYF.

J is TRBJ1-4 and V is TRBV5-1; 8 bases are shared with TRBD1. CDR3 length: 13 residues. CDR1 and CDR2 (germline): SGHRS, YFSETQ. Trimming removed 4 bases from V and 8 bases from J; junction bases left unmatched: 4. The CDR3: CASSRTGNEKLFF. The CDR3 DNA sequence: TGCGCCAGCAGCCGGACAGGGAACGAAAAACTGTTTTTT.

The chain is built from TRBV28 and TRBJ2-1, with D unresolved. Per germline, CDR1 MDHEN and CDR2 SYDVKM. Deletions cut 5 bases from V and 10 bases from J, with 9 bases between. This CDR3 region has 11 residues. This chain's CDR3 is CASSGVREQFF. The DNA for the CDR3 is TGTGCCAGCAGTGGAGTTAGGGAGCAGTTCTTC.

The gene calls are TRBV19 and TRBJ1-2, with D maybe TRBD1 (5 bases). V was cut by 4 bases and J by 5 bases, with 20 bases left in between. The germline gives CDR1 LNHDA, CDR2 SQIVND (reference sequence). This CDR3 region has 16 residues. CDR3 protein: CASSRDSGPGGYGYTF. CDR3 bases: TGTGCCAGTAGTAGGGACTCGGGACCCGGGGGTTATGGCTACACCTTC.

The chain is built from TRBV5-1 and TRBJ2-5; 8 bases are shared with TRBD2. CDR1 is SGHRS and CDR2 is YFSETQ in the germline V gene. The CDR3 extends over 15 amino acids. Trimming cost V 0 bases and J 1 base; bases outside gene matches: 2. The CDR3 DNA sequence: TGCGCCAGCAGCTTGGAAGCGGGGGCCCAAGAGACCCAGTACTTC. This sequence encodes CASSLEAGAQETQYF.

The chain couples TRBV6-5 to TRBJ1-2; D not resolved. Germline CDR1 and CDR2: MNHEY and SVGAGI. V was cut by 2 bases and J by 1 base, with 14 bases left in between. The CDR3 consists of 16 residues. The chain's CDR3 is CASSYESPRLNYGYTF. For the CDR3, the DNA is TGTGCCAGCAGTTACGAGTCTCCGAGACTTAACTATGGCTACACCTTC.

The rearrangement links TRBV16 to TRBJ1-3; D unresolved. Trimming removed 4 bases at V and 0 bases at J, with 10 bases between. Germline V gives CDR1 KGHSY, CDR2 FQNENV. This CDR3 has 15 residues. CDR3 amino acids: CASSLTQFSGNTIYF. The CDR3 region has the DNA TGTGCCAGCAGCCTAACACAGTTCTCTGGAAACACCATATATTTT. The whole variable domain, remainder taken from reference TRBV16 and TRBJ1-3, is GEEVAQTPKHLVRGEGQKAKLYCAPIKGHSYVFWYQQVLKNEFKFLISFQNENVFDETGMPKERFSAKCLPNSPCSLEIQATKLEDSAVYFCASSLTQFSGNTIYFGEGSWLTVV.

In its sample, this clone was seen a few times. V gene TRBV5-6 combines with J gene TRBJ2-7; the D gene is possibly TRBD2 (6 bases). CDR3 length equals 14 residues. The germline gives CDR1 SGHDT, CDR2 YYEEEE. With 4 bases removed from V and 2 bases from J, the gap between germline ends came to 13 bases. The CDR3 coding sequence is TGTGCCAGCAGCATAGTCCGGGGGACCTACGAGCAGTACTTC. Its translation is CASSIVRGTYEQYF.

This clone appeared a few times. The chain combines TRBV5-4 with TRBJ2-2, with 7 bases identical to TRBD2. The CDR3 contains 15 residues. Germline CDR1 is SGHNT and CDR2 is YYREEE (reference sequence). V was pared by 4 bases and J by 4 bases, with 7 bases of the junction left unmatched. The CDR3 nucleotides are TGTGCCAGCAGCCGAAGACTAGCTGGCACCGGGGAGCTGTTTTTT. The encoded protein is CASSRRLAGTGELFF.

The chain has TRBV7-2 and TRBJ1-4; D uncertain. The CDR3 runs to 15 residues. Germline CDR1 SGHTA, CDR2 FQGNSA. Trimming took off 5 bases at V and 0 bases at J, with 10 bases between the two ends. The CDR3, as DNA: TGTGCCAGCAGCCCCCCCGGGACAACTAATGAAAAACTGTTTTTT. Protein product: CASSPPGTTNEKLFF. Filled out from reference TRBV7-2 and TRBJ1-4, the complete variable domain reads GAGVSQSPSNKVTEKGKDVELRCDPISGHTALYWYRQSLGQGLEFLIYFQGNSAPDKSGLPSDRFSAERTGGSVSTLTIQRTQQEDSAVYLCASSPPGTTNEKLFFGSGTQLSVL.

The chain is built from TRBV30 and TRBJ2-2; 9 bases agree with TRBD1. This CDR3 region has 16 residues. Per the germline V gene, CDR1 is GTSNPN and CDR2 is SVGIG (reference sequence). J gave up 10 bases and V 2 bases, and 14 bases lay outside the gene matches. The CDR3 bases are TGTGCCTGGAGTAAGCAACCGGGACAGGGTAGGGAGGAGCTGTTTTTT. Translated: CAWSKQPGQGREELFF.